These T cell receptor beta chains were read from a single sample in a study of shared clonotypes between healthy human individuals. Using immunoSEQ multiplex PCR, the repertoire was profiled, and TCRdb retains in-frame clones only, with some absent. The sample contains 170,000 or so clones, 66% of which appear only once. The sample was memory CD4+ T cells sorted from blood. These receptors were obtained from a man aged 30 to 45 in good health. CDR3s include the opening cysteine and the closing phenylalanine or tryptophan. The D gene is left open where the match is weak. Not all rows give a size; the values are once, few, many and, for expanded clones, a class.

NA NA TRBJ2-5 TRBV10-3 CAISESTVEETQYF TGTGCCATCAGTGAGTCGACCGTCGAAGAGACCCAGTACTTC
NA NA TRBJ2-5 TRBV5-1 CASRFGSGQGETQYF NA
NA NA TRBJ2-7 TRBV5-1 CASSFVRELSDEQYF TGCGCCAGCAGCTTCGTTCGGGAGCTGTCCGACGAGCAGTACTTC
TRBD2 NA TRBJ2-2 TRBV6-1 CASSILAEVTGELFF TGTGCCAGCAGCATACTAGCGGAGGTTACCGGGGAGCTGTTTTTT
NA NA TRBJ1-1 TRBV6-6 CASSPQVGGTTEAFF TGTGCCAGCAGCCCCCAGGTAGGGGGGACCACTGAAGCTTTCTTT
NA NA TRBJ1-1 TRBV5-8 CASRPEQGRNTEAFF TGTGCCAGCAGACCCGAACAGGGACGGAACACTGAAGCTTTCTTT
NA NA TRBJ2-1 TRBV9 CASSGYSNGALTEQFF TGTGCCAGCAGCGGATACAGTAACGGAGCCCTTACTGAGCAGTTCTTC
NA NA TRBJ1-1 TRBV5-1 CASSLDADEAFF TGCGCCAGCAGCTTGGACGCGGATGAAGCTTTCTTT
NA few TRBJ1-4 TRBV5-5 CASSGMSGEKLFF TGTGCCAGCAGCGGGATGTCTGGCGAAAAACTGTTTTTT
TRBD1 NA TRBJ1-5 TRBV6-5 CASSYSGGQGWWPQHF TGTGCCAGCAGTTACTCGGGTGGACAGGGTTGGTGGCCCCAGCATTTT
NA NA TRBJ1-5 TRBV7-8 CASSPSPGGQPQHF TGTGCCAGCAGCCCCTCTCCAGGAGGGCAGCCCCAGCATTTT
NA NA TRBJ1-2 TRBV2 CASSVGDLLGYGYTF TGTGCCAGCAGTGTTGGCGACCTCCTTGGCTATGGCTACACCTTC
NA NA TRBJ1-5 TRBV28 CASSTGTHYSNQPQHF TGTGCCAGCAGTACCGGGACCCATTATAGCAATCAGCCCCAGCATTTT
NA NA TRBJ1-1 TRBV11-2 CASSSPYRASGTEAFF TGTGCCAGCAGTTCCCCTTACAGGGCTTCGGGCACTGAAGCTTTCTTT
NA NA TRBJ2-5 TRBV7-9 CASSLAEGWIETQYF TGTGCCAGCAGCTTAGCGGAGGGGTGGATTGAGACCCAGTACTTC
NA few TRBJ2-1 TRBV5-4 CASSTRLAGAEQFF TGTGCCAGCAGCACCCGGCTAGCAGGTGCTGAGCAGTTCTTC
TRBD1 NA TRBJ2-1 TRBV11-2 CASSLNFRDRSGQFF TGTGCCAGCAGCCTGAACTTTAGGGACAGGTCGGGGCAGTTCTTC
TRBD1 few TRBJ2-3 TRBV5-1 CASSPRDSFTDTQYF TGCGCCAGCAGCCCTCGGGACAGTTTCACAGATACGCAGTATTTT
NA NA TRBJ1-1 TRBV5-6 CASSSGRLRAEAFF TGTGCCAGCAGCTCGGGACGGCTGAGGGCTGAAGCTTTCTTT
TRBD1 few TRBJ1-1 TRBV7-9 CASSIDRVDTEAFF TGTGCCAGCAGCATTGACAGGGTAGATACTGAAGCTTTCTTT
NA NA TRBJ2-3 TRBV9 CASSVVELGSQYF TGTGCCAGCAGCGTAGTCGAACTAGGTTCGCAGTATTTT
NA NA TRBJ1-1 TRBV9 CASSVAPAGEAFF TGTGCCAGCAGCGTAGCACCGGCCGGCGAAGCTTTCTTT
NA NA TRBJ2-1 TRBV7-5 CARSLVGPGLAGICEQFF TGTGCCAGAAGCTTAGTAGGTCCGGGGCTAGCGGGAATATGTGAGCAGTTCTTC
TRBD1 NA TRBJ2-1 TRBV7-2 CASSRQGTGDNEQFF TGTGCCAGCAGCCGACAAGGGACAGGGGACAATGAGCAGTTCTTC
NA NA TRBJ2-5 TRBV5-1 CASSRVEETQYF TGCGCCAGCAGCCGCGTGGAAGAGACCCAGTACTTC
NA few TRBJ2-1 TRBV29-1 CSVGSSDSQQFF TGCAGCGTTGGCTCGTCAGACAGCCAGCAGTTCTTC
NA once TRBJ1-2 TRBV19 CASSSPGRVSDGYTF TGTGCCAGTAGTTCTCCCGGCAGGGTCTCGGATGGCTACACCTTC
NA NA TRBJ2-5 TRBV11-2 CASSLEQGYQETQYF TGTGCCAGCAGCTTAGAACAAGGGTACCAAGAGACCCAGTACTTC
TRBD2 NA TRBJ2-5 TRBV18 CASSPASGQETQYF TGTGCCAGCTCACCGGCTAGCGGTCAAGAGACCCAGTACTTC
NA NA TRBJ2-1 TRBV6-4 CASSVDARSYNEQFF TGTGCCAGCAGTGTGGACGCTCGCTCCTACAATGAGCAGTTCTTC
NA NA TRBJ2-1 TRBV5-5 CASSLVTSLYNEQFF TGTGCCAGCAGCTTGGTGACGAGCCTTTACAATGAGCAGTTCTTC
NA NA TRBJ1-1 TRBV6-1 CASSGDRLRGRTFF TGTGCCAGCAGTGGCGACAGGCTTCGGGGGAGGACTTTCTTT
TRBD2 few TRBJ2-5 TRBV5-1 CASSLGGSSGTLAQETQYF TGCGCCAGCAGCTTGGGAGGGTCTAGCGGGACTCTGGCCCAAGAGACCCAGTACTTC
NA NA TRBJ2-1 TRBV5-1 CASSLYLAGVSYNEQFF TGCGCCAGCAGCTTATACTTAGCAGGGGTCTCCTACAATGAGCAGTTCTTC
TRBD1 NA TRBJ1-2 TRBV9 CASSVGTGGRGYTF TGTGCCAGCAGCGTAGGGACAGGGGGGCGGGGCTACACCTTC
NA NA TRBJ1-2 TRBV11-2 CASSTGQSLYGYTF TGTGCCAGCAGCACCGGACAGTCCCTCTATGGCTACACCTTC
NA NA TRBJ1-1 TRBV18 CASSPDREAFF TGTGCCAGCTCACCCGACAGGGAAGCTTTCTTT
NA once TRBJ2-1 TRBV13 CASSLSQGFHNEQFF TGTGCCAGCAGCTTATCACAGGGTTTCCACAATGAGCAGTTCTTC
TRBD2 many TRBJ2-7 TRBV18 CASSPVRSGKYEQYF TGTGCCAGCTCACCGGTCCGTAGCGGGAAGTACGAGCAGTACTTC
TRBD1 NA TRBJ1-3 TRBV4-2 CASSDRGSGNTIYF TGTGCCAGCAGCGACAGGGGCTCTGGAAACACCATATATTTT
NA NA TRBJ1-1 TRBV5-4 CASSLLQGQAFF TGTGCCAGCAGCTTACTCCAGGGCCAAGCTTTCTTT
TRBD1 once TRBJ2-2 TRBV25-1 CASSPDRGFLGELFF TGTGCCAGCTCCCCGGACAGGGGATTTCTCGGGGAGCTGTTTTTT
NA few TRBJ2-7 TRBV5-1 CASSLEGSSYEQYF TGCGCCAGCAGCTTGGAGGGCAGCTCCTACGAGCAGTACTTC
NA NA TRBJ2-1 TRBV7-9 CASSPLWGLGNEQFF TGTGCCAGCAGCCCCCTCTGGGGCCTGGGTAATGAGCAGTTCTTC
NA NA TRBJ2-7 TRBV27 CASSFFRSGSSYEQYF TGTGCCAGCAGTTTTTTTCGAAGCGGCAGCTCCTACGAGCAGTACTTC
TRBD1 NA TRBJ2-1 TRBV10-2 CASSNRDRDYNEQFF TGCGCCAGCAGTAACCGGGACAGGGACTACAATGAGCAGTTCTTC
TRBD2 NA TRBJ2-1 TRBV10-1 CASSESSGWTYNEQFF TGCGCCAGCAGTGAGAGTAGCGGGTGGACCTACAATGAGCAGTTCTTC
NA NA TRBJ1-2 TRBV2 CASSEATGGSYGYTF TGTGCCAGCAGTGAAGCAACGGGGGGGAGCTATGGCTACACCTTC
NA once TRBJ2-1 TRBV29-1 CSFRGGINNEQFF TGCAGCTTCAGGGGCGGAATCAACAATGAGCAGTTCTTC